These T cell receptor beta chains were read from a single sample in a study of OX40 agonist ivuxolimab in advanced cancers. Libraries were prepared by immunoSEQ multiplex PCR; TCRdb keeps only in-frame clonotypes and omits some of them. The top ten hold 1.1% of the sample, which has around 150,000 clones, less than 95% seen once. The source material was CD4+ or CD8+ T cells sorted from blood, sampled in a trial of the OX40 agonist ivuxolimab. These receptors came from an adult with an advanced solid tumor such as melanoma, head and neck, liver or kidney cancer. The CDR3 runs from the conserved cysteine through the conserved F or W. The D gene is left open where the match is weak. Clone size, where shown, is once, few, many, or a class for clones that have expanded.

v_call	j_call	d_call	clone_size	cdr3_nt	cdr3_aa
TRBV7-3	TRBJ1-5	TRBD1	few	TGTGCCAGCAGCAAAGGGACAGACCAGCCCCAGCATTTT	CASSKGTDQPQHF
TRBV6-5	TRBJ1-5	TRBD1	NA	TGTGCCAGCAGCAGGAGGACAGGTGGAAATCAGCCCCAGCATTTT	CASSRRTGGNQPQHF
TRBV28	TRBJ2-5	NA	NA	TGTGCCAGCAGGGAGGGACAGCCGTACCAAGAGACCCAGTACTTC	CASREGQPYQETQYF
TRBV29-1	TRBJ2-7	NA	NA	TGCAGCGTTGACTCGGTCAACCCCTACGAGCAGTACTTC	CSVDSVNPYEQYF
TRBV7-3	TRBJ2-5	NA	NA	TGTGCCAGCAGCTTATGGTCAGAAGAGACCCAGTACTTC	CASSLWSEETQYF
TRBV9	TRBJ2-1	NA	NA	TGTGCCAGCAGCGTGGAGGTGTACAATGAGCAGTTCTTC	CASSVEVYNEQFF
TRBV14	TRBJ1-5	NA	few	TGTGCCAGCAGTTCCGGGAATCAGCCCCAGCATTTT	CASSSGNQPQHF
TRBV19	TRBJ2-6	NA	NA	TGTGCCAGTATCCCTAGGATAGGCTCTGGGGCCAACGTCCTGACTTTC	CASIPRIGSGANVLTF
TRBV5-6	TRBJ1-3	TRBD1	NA	TGTGCCAGCAGCCGGACAGGGGGGCACACCATATATTTT	CASSRTGGHTIYF
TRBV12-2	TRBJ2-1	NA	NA	TGTGCAAGTCGCTTTGATGGTACCCCTGGGAGGGTCTACAATGAGCAGTTCTTC	CASRFDGTPGRVYNEQFF
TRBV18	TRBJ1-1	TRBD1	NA	TGTGCCAGCTCACCAGTCCAAGGGACAGGGCTCCTGGGGGGCACTGAAGCTTTCTTT	CASSPVQGTGLLGGTEAFF